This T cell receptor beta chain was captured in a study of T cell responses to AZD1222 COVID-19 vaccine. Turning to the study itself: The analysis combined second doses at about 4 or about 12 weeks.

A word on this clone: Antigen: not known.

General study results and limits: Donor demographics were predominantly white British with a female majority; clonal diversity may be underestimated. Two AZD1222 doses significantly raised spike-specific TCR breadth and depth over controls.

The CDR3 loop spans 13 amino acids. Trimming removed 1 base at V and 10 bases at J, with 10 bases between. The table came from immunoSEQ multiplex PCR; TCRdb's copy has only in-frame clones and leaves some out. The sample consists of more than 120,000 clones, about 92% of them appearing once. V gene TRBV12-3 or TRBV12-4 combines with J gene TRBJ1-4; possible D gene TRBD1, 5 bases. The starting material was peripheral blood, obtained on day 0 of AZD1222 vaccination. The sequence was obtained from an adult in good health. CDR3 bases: TGTGCCAGCAGTTTAGGGCCTGGGGGAAAACTGTTTTTT. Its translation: CASSLGPGGKLFF.